A single sample gave rise to the 30 T cell receptor beta chains below, sequenced in a study of blood T cells in healthy people across ages. Using a J-beta primer mix together with a sample-barcoded 5' primer, a second PCR was run for roughly 7 to 11 cycles. TCRdb passed the 5' RACE reads through MiXCR, listing each CDR3 protein once. The table lists around 600,000 distinct CDR3 sequences, around half of them singletons, with approximately 23% in the top ten. Sample: blood. These TCRs come from a man older than 75 in good health.

The chain carries TRBV5-1 and TRBJ2-1; 7 nucleotides line up with TRBD1. Per germline, CDR1 SGHRS and CDR2 YFSETQ. J was trimmed by 3 bases and V by 3 bases; bases with no gene match: 12. The CDR3 spans 17 residues. The CDR3 protein is CASSSRGQINFYNEQFF. In DNA, the CDR3 is TGCGCCAGCAGCTCACGGGGACAGATTAACTTCTACAATGAGCAGTTCTTC. The variable domain in full, completed from reference TRBV5-1 and TRBJ2-1, reads KAGVTQTPRYLIKTRGQQVTLSCSPISGHRSVSWYQQTPGQGLQFLFEYFSETQRNKGNFPGRFSGRQFSNSRSEMNVSTLELGDSALYLCASSSRGQINFYNEQFFGPGTRLTVL.

This clonotype was found a few times. The genes are TRBV7-6 and TRBJ2-1; possible D gene TRBD2, 6 bases. This CDR3 has 16 amino acids. The V end lost 3 bases, the J end lost 0 bases, and 12 bases lay between the germline ends. The V gene's germline CDR1 is SGHVS and CDR2 FNYEAQ. The CDR3: CASSFTSSSSYNEQFF. The CDR3 DNA follows: TGTGCCAGCAGCTTCACTAGCTCAAGCTCCTACAATGAGCAGTTCTTC.

There are a few counts of this clonotype. This sequence joins TRBV12-3 or TRBV12-4 and TRBJ2-1, with D possibly TRBD1 on 6 matching bases. The ends were cut back, 6 bases at V and 0 bases at J, with 12 bases in the middle. The CDR3 is 15 amino acids. CDR3 DNA: TGTGCCAGCAGAAAAACAGGGAGCTCCTACAATGAGCAGTTCTTC. It yields the protein CASRKTGSSYNEQFF.

The rearrangement joins TRBV10-3 to TRBJ2-6; D call uncertain. Per the germline V gene, CDR1 is ENHRY and CDR2 is SYGVKD. This CDR3 is built from 16 residues. V lost 8 bases, J lost 0 bases, and 14 bases lay in between. The CDR3 protein is CAISGRIFSGANVLTF. In DNA, the CDR3 is TGTGCCATCTCCGGACGGATTTTCTCTGGGGCCAACGTCCTGACTTTC.

The chain couples TRBV7-2 to TRBJ2-1; 10 nucleotides align to TRBD2. The CDR3 loop spans 16 amino acids. Germline values: CDR1 SGHTA, CDR2 FQGNSA. The ends lost 5 bases at V and 6 bases at J; junction bases unmatched: 10. CDR3 residues: CASSAELAGYGNEQFF. CDR3 coding DNA: TGTGCCAGCAGCGCGGAACTAGCGGGATACGGCAATGAGCAGTTCTTC. Together with reference TRBV7-2 and TRBJ2-1, the CDR3 gives the full variable domain: GAGVSQSPSNKVTEKGKDVELRCDPISGHTALYWYRQSLGQGLEFLIYFQGNSAPDKSGLPSDRFSAERTGGSVSTLTIQRTQQEDSAVYLCASSAELAGYGNEQFFGPGTRLTVL.

This chain connects TRBV21-1 to TRBJ2-1; the table's D call TRBD2 went unverified against the DNA. TRBV21-1 is assigned pseudogene status. The CDR3 is made up of 17 amino acids. CDR3 sequence: CASSNGGTSGSTNEQFF. In nucleotides, the CDR3 is TGTGCCAGCAGCAATGGTGGCACTAGCGGGAGTACCAATGAGCAGTTCTTC.

This clonotype was seen repeatedly, ten times or more. This sequence joins TRBV6-5 and TRBJ1-2, with D unclear. V lost 5 bases, J lost 5 bases, and 21 bases lay in between. CDR1 MNHEY and CDR2 SVGAGI come from the germline V gene. The CDR3 sequence is 16 residues long. Written as DNA, the CDR3 is TGTGCCAGCAGTAGAGGTTCGTGGTACCTCGGGTATGGCTACACCTTC. Translated: CASSRGSWYLGYGYTF.

The gene calls are TRBV20-1 and TRBJ2-5; D is unresolved. Trimming shortened V by 0 bases and J by 5 bases, and 10 bases separated the two germline ends. Germline assignment: CDR1 DFQATT and CDR2 SNEGSKA (reference sequence). CDR3 length equals 13 residues. The CDR3 DNA is TGCAGTGCTAGAGATCCGGGTCAGGAGACCCAGTACTTC. Protein: CSARDPGQETQYF.

This clonotype was counted between two and nine times. The genes are TRBV5-1 and TRBJ1-4; 9 bases are shared with TRBD1. V lost 0 bases and J lost 3; bases outside the gene matches: 3. In germline, CDR1 is SGHRS, CDR2 YFSETQ. This CDR3 has 16 amino acids. CDR3 residues: CASSLARQGANEKLFF. DNA for the CDR3: TGCGCCAGCAGCTTGGCCCGACAGGGGGCTAATGAAAAACTGTTTTTT.

The rearrangement uses TRBV11-3 and TRBJ1-3, with unresolved D. This CDR3 comprises 16 residues. Trimming took off 3 bases at V and 0 bases at J, with 12 bases between the two ends. Germline V gene data show CDR1 as SGHNT and CDR2 as YENEEA. The DNA for the CDR3 is TGTGCCAGCAGCTTCGGAGGGCACGACTCTGGAAACACCATATATTTT. It translates to CASSFGGHDSGNTIYF.

The chain carries TRBV9 and TRBJ2-1; D call uncertain. Germline loops: CDR1 SGDLS, CDR2 YYNGEE. V was shortened by 0 bases and J by 11 bases, with 9 bases between the two germline ends. The CDR3 is made up of 12 amino acids. The CDR3 loop is CASSVAVGQQFF. The CDR3 coding sequence is TGTGCCAGCAGCGTAGCTGTAGGTCAGCAGTTCTTC. Looking up the rest from reference TRBV9 and TRBJ2-1 gives the full variable domain: DSGVTQTPKHLITATGQRVTLRCSPRSGDLSVYWYQQSLDQGLQFLIQYYNGEERAKGNILERFSAQQFPDLHSELNLSSLELGDSALYFCASSVAVGQQFFGPGTRLTVL.

J is TRBJ2-1 and V is TRBV29-1; possibly TRBD2 for D (6 bases). Looked up from germline, CDR1 is SQVTM and CDR2 is ANQGSEA. The ends were cut back, 5 bases at V and 2 bases at J, with 16 bases in the middle. There are 15 residues in the CDR3. The CDR3 nucleotides read TGCAGCGTTCCCCCCGGCGGGGTCGCCTACAATGAGCAGTTCTTC. Protein product: CSVPPGGVAYNEQFF.

This clonotype was detected only a few times. The CDR3 here is CASSFGRGQTDTQYF. DNA for the CDR3: TGTGCCAGCAGTTTCGGTAGGGGTCAGACAGATACGCAGTATTTT. The J gene is TRBJ2-3, the V gene TRBV12-3 or TRBV12-4; weak D call: TRBD1 (5 bases). This CDR3 region has 15 residues. V lost 3 bases and J lost 3, with 13 bases in between.

The gene calls are TRBV28 and TRBJ2-3; 8 bases line up with TRBD2. Germline trimming cut 1 base from V and 5 bases from J; bases unmatched to any gene: 17. The CDR3 is 19 amino acids. CDR1 and CDR2 (germline): MDHEN, SYDVKM. In nucleotides, the CDR3 is TGTGCCAGCAGTTTATTCAGGGGTGATAGCGGGATGAAGGAAGATACGCAGTATTTT. Its protein product is CASSLFRGDSGMKEDTQYF.

The chain is built from TRBV28 and TRBJ2-4; 9 bases fit TRBD2. The assigned J gene may be wrong: the sequence end matches TRBJ2-7 better. The CDR3 contains 16 residues. Germline CDR1 reads MDHEN; CDR2 reads SYDVKM. CDR3 nucleotides: TGTGCCAGCGCAATAGCGGGAGCTCCAGAAAAGAACGAGCAGTACTTC. It codes for CASAIAGAPEKNEQYF.

This clonotype came up a few times. V usage is TRBV5-1 and J usage is TRBJ2-3; 16 nucleotides match TRBD2. Trimming cost V 0 bases and J 1 base; bases outside gene matches: 5. The CDR3 is 19 residues long. Germline V gene lookup returns CDR1 SGHRS and CDR2 YFSETQ. CDR3 amino acids: CASSLASGLAGGRTDTQYF. The CDR3 DNA reads TGCGCCAGCAGCTTGGCCTCGGGACTAGCGGGGGGGCGCACAGATACGCAGTATTTT. The whole variable domain, filled in from reference TRBV5-1 and TRBJ2-3, reads KAGVTQTPRYLIKTRGQQVTLSCSPISGHRSVSWYQQTPGQGLQFLFEYFSETQRNKGNFPGRFSGRQFSNSRSEMNVSTLELGDSALYLCASSLASGLAGGRTDTQYFGPGTRLTVL.

Turning to this clonotype: It may be a read error: a sequence one base away is much more abundant. The chain links TRBV4-3 to TRBJ2-1; D gene uncertain. Germline V gene sequence: CDR1 LGHNA, CDR2 YSLEER. The CDR3 is made up of 16 amino acids. CDR3 coding DNA: TGCTCCAGCAGCCCTCTTTCTACGACGGCTTACAATGAGCAGTTCTTC. This codes for CSSSPLSTTAYNEQFF.

The CDR3 spells CASSWGLAEETQYF. The DNA of the CDR3 is TGTGCCAGCAGCTGGGGACTAGCGGAAGAGACCCAGTACTTC. The chain joins TRBV7-2 to TRBJ2-5; TRBD2 agrees at 11 bases. Germline-derived CDR1 and CDR2 are SGHTA and FQGNSA. The CDR3 is 14 residues long. V dropped 4 bases and J dropped 3; count of bases not matched to a gene: 1.

The chain has TRBV29-1 and TRBJ2-7; D remains unclear. CDR3 length equals 13 residues. Germline V gene data show CDR1 as SQVTM and CDR2 as ANQGSEA. Deletions cut 4 bases from V and 1 base from J, with 11 bases between. The CDR3 region has the DNA TGCAGCGTTGGGCAGCAACCTTCCTACGAGCAGTACTTC. Amino acid sequence: CSVGQQPSYEQYF.

The genes are TRBV29-1 and TRBJ2-3, with TRBD1 matching over 9 bases. The CDR3 has 14 amino acids. V shed 6 bases, J shed 4 bases, and the junction held 8 bases outside the gene matches. The V gene's germline CDR1 is SQVTM and CDR2 ANQGSEA. The CDR3 here is CSVDRQGVSDTQYF. The CDR3 coding sequence is TGCAGCGTGGACCGACAGGGGGTCTCAGATACGCAGTATTTT.

The table lists this clonotype with a few counts. This rearrangement joins TRBV11-2 to TRBJ2-5; D perhaps matches TRBD2 (6 bases). Trimming shortened V by 1 base and J by 5 bases, and 11 bases separated the two germline ends. Per the germline V gene, CDR1 is SGHAT and CDR2 is FQNNGV. The CDR3 extends over 14 amino acids. CDR3 DNA sequence: TGTGCCAGCAGCTTAGCAGGAGGGCTGGAGACCCAGTACTTC. It translates to CASSLAGGLETQYF.

The rearrangement joins TRBV28 to TRBJ2-7, with a possible D match to TRBD1 (6 bases). CDR1 is MDHEN and CDR2 is SYDVKM in the germline V gene. V lost 8 bases and J 0 bases, leaving 11 bases between the germline ends. The CDR3 consists of 13 residues. CDR3 DNA: TGTGCCAGCTTGGGGACATACTCCTACGAGCAGTACTTC. It specifies CASLGTYSYEQYF.

This chain joins TRBV7-2 and TRBJ2-3; D is unresolved. Trimming removed 0 bases from V and 2 bases from J, with 9 bases in between. Looked up from germline, CDR1 is SGHTA and CDR2 is FQGNSA. The CDR3 has 15 residues. The DNA of the CDR3 is TGTGCCAGCAGCTTAGCGCATGGCTACACAGATACGCAGTATTTT. The encoded protein is CASSLAHGYTDTQYF.

V gene TRBV10-3 combines with J gene TRBJ2-7, with 9 bases lining up with TRBD1. The CDR3 covers 14 residues. The germline CDR1 and CDR2 sequences are ENHRY and SYGVKD. The V gene end was trimmed by 7 bases and the J gene end by 3 bases; junction bases not matched to a gene: 7. Here the CDR3 reads CAITPGQGYYEQYF. CDR3 in DNA: TGTGCCATCACACCGGGACAGGGCTACTACGAGCAGTACTTC.

This clonotype was seen only once. V gene TRBV7-2 combines with J gene TRBJ1-2, with D hard to call. V was clipped by 7 bases and J by 8 bases, with 14 bases between them. CDR3 length: 12 residues. From germline, CDR1 is SGHTA and CDR2 FQGNSA. DNA for the CDR3: TGTGCCAGCAACATCCTCGTGGGGGGCTACACCTTC. Translation gives CASNILVGGYTF.

Notes on this clonotype: This may stem from a read error, because a much larger clone lies one nucleotide away. The chain couples TRBV6-5 to TRBJ1-5; D ambiguous. CDR3 length: 18 residues. Germline V lookup: CDR1 MNHEY, CDR2 SVGAGI. The CDR3 coding sequence is TGTGTCAGCAGTTTCTCCCCCCAGACGGAGTATAGCAATCAGCCCCAGCATTTT. Amino acids: CVSSFSPQTEYSNQPQHF.

The rearrangement links TRBV27 to TRBJ2-3, with 14 bases that match TRBD2. Germline CDR1 reads MNHEY; CDR2 reads SMNVEV (reference sequence). The CDR3 loop spans 18 amino acids. V dropped 2 bases and J dropped 6; count of bases not matched to a gene: 10. CDR3 nucleotide sequence: TGTGCCAGCAGTTTAGTGGGACCGGGACTAGCGGGAGTGGATACGCAGTATTTT. Translated: CASSLVGPGLAGVDTQYF.

The V and J genes are TRBV6-2 or TRBV6-3 and TRBJ1-4; D gene uncertain. CDR1 and CDR2 from the germline V gene are MNHEY and SVGEGT. V lost 0 bases, J lost 0 bases, and 11 bases lay in between. The CDR3 is 17 amino acids. CDR3 amino acids: CASSYSEGATTNEKLFF. The CDR3, as DNA: TGTGCCAGCAGTTACTCAGAGGGCGCGACAACTAATGAAAAACTGTTTTTT.

The chain links TRBV7-2 to TRBJ2-1; TRBD2 matches at 11 bases. The CDR3 consists of 18 residues. Germline lookup yields CDR1 SGHTA and CDR2 FQGNSA. The V and J ends lost 2 bases and 8 bases, in that order; junction bases with no gene match: 14. The CDR3 sequence is CASSLYNLAGGGADEQFF. The DNA of the CDR3 is TGTGCCAGCAGCTTATACAACCTAGCGGGAGGAGGAGCGGATGAGCAGTTCTTC.

The genes are TRBV20-1 and TRBJ2-3; 9 bases align to TRBD2. Trimming at V came to 3 bases and at J to 6 bases, leaving 10 bases not matched to a gene. This CDR3 contains 15 residues. Per germline, CDR1 DFQATT and CDR2 SNEGSKA (reference sequence). In DNA, the CDR3 is TGCAGTGCTAGCCGGGGACTTGCGGGAGGGGATACGCAGTATTTT. The encoded protein is CSASRGLAGGDTQYF.